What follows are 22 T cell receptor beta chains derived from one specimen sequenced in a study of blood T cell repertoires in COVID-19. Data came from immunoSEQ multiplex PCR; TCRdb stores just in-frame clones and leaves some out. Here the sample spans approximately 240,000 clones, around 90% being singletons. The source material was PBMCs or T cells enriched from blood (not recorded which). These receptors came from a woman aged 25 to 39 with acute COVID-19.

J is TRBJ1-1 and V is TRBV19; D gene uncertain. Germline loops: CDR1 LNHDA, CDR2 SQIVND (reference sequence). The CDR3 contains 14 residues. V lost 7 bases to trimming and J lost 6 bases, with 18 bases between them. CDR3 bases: TGTGCCAGTACCCATGGAGGTCCTGGGGCTGAAGCTTTCTTT. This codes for CASTHGGPGAEAFF.

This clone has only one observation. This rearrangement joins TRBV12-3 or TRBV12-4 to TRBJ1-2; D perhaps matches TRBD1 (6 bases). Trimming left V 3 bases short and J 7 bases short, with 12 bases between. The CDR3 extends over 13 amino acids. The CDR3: CASSFSRGAGYTF. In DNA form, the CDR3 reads TGTGCCAGCAGTTTCTCTCGGGGGGCTGGCTACACCTTC.

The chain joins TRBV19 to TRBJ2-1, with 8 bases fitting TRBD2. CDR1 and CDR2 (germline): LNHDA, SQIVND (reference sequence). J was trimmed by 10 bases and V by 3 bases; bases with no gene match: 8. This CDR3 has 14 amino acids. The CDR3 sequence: CASSISGSTREQFF. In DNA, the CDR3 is TGTGCCAGTAGTATCAGCGGGAGTACACGCGAGCAGTTCTTC.

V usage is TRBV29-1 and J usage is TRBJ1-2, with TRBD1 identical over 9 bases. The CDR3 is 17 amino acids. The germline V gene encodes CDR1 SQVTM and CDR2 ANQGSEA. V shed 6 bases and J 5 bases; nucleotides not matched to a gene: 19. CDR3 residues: CSVPTGDRVSLPYGYTF. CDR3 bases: TGCAGCGTCCCCACGGGGGACAGGGTATCCCTGCCTTATGGCTACACCTTC.

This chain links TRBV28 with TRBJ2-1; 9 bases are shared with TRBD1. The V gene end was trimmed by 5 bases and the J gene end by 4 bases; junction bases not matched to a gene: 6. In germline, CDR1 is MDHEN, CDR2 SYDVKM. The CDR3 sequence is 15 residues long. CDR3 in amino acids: CASSVPGTGYNEQFF. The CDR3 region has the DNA TGTGCCAGCAGTGTTCCCGGGACAGGGTACAATGAGCAGTTCTTC.

CDR3 sequence (DNA): TGTGCCACCAGCAGAGGTCGCAGGGAAGAGACCCAGTACTTC. This translates into CATSRGRREETQYF. The chain couples TRBV15 to TRBJ2-5; maybe TRBD1 (5 bases). The CDR3 extends over 14 amino acids. Germline CDR1 LNHNV, CDR2 YYDKDF (reference sequence). Trimming stripped 1 base from V and 3 bases from J, with 9 bases between.

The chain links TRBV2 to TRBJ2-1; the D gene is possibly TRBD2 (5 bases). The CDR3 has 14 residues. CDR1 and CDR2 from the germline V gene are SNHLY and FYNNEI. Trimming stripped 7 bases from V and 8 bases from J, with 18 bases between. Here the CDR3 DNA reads TGTGCCAGCAAGGGCACGGGGTACATCTATGAGCAGTTCTTC. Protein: CASKGTGYIYEQFF.

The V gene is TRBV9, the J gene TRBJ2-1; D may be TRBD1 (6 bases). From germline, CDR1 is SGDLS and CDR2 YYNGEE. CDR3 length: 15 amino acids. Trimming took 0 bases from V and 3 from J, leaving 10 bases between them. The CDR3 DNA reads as TGTGCCAGCAGCGTAGATGAGGGGGACTACAATGAGCAGTTCTTC. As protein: CASSVDEGDYNEQFF.

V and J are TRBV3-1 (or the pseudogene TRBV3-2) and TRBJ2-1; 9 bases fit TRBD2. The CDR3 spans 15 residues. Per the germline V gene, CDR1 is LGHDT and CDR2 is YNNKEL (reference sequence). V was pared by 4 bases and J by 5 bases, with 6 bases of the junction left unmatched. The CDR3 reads CASSLLAGAHNEQFF. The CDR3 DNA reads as TGTGCCAGCAGCCTTTTAGCGGGGGCCCACAATGAGCAGTTCTTC.

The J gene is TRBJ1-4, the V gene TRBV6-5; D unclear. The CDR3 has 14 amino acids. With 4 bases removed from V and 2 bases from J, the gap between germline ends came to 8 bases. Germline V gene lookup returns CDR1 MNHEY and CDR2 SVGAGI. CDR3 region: CASSSTVTNEKLFF. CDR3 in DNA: TGTGCCAGCAGTTCAACAGTTACTAATGAAAAACTGTTTTTT.

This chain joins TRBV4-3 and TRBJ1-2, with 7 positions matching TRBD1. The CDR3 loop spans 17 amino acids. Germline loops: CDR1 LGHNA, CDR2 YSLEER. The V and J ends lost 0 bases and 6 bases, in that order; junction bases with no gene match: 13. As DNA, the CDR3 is TGCGCCAGCAGCCAAGATTTGGGTTCAGGGGGTCCTAATGGCTACACCTTC. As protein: CASSQDLGSGGPNGYTF.

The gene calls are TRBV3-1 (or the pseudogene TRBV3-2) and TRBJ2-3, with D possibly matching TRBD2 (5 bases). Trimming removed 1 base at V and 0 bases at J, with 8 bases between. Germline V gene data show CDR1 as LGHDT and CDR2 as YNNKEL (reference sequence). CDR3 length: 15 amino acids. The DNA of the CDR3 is TGTGCCAGCAGCCAAGTTTCGGGGAGCACAGATACGCAGTATTTT. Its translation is CASSQVSGSTDTQYF.

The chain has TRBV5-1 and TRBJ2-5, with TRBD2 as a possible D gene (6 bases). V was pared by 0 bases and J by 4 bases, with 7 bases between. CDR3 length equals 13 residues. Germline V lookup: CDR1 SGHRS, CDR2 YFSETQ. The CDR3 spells CASSLEGLETQYF. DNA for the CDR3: TGCGCCAGCAGCTTGGAGGGACTAGAGACCCAGTACTTC.

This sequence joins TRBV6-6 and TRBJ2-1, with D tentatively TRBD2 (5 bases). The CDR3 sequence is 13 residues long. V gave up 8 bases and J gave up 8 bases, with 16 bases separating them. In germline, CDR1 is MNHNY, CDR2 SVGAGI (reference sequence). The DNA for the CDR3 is TGTGCCAGCTCCGGGCCAGAGGACTATGAGCAGTTCTTC. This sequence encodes CASSGPEDYEQFF.

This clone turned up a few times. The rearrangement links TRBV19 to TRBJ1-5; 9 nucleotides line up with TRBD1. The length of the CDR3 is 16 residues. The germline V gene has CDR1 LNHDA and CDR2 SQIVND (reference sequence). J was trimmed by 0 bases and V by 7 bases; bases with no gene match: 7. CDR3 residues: CASKGTGTYSNQPQHF. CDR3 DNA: TGTGCCAGTAAAGGGACAGGGACTTATAGCAATCAGCCCCAGCATTTT.

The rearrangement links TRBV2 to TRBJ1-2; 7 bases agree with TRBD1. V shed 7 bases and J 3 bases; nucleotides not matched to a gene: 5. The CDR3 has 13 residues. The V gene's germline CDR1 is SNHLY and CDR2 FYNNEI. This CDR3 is CASNGQAHYGYTF. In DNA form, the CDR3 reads TGTGCCAGCAATGGACAGGCTCACTATGGCTACACCTTC. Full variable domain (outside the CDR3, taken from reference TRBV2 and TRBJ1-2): EPEVTQTPSHQVTQMGQEVILRCVPISNHLYFYWYRQILGQKVEFLVSFYNNEISEKSEIFDDQFSVERPDGSNFTLKIRSTKLEDSAMYFCASNGQAHYGYTFGSGTRLTVV.

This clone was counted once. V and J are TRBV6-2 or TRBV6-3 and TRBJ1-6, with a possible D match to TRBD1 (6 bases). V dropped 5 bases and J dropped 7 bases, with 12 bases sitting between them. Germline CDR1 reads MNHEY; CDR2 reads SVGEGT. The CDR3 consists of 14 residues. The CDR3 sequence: CASSQDSGNSPLHF. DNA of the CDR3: TGTGCCAGCAGTCAGGACAGCGGCAATTCACCCCTCCACTTT.

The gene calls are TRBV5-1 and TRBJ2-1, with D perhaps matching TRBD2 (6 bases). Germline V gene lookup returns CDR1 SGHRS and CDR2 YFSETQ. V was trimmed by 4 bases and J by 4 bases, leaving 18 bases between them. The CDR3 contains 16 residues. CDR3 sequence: CASSPERRDLYNEQFF. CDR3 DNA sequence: TGCGCCAGCAGCCCAGAAAGGAGGGATCTGTACAATGAGCAGTTCTTC.

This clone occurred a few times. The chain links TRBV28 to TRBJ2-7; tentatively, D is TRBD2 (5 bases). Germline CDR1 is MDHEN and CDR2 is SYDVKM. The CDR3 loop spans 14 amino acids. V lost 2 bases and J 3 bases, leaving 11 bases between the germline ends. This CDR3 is CASSLEGFSYEQYF. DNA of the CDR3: TGTGCCAGCAGTTTAGAGGGCTTCAGCTACGAGCAGTACTTC.

DNA for the CDR3: TGTGCCAGCAGTTACCAGGGGTTGGGGGTGTACACTGAAGCTTTCTTT. As protein: CASSYQGLGVYTEAFF. The chain links TRBV6-5 to TRBJ1-1; tentative D call: TRBD1 (6 bases). This CDR3 has 16 amino acids. Looked up from germline, CDR1 is MNHEY and CDR2 is SVGAGI. V was shortened by 2 bases and J by 3 bases, with 16 bases between the two germline ends.

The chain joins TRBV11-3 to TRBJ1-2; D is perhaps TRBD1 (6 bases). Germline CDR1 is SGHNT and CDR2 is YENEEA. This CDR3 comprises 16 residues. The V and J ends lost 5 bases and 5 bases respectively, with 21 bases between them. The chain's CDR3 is CASSRQQGPTGYGYTF. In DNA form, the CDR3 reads TGTGCCAGCAGCAGACAACAGGGACCCACAGGTTATGGCTACACCTTC.

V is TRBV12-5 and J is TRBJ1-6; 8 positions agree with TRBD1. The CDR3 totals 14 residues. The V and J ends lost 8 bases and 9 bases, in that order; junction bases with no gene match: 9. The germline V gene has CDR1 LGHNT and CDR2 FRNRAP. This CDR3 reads CASTTGQGTSPLHF. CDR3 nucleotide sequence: TGTGCTAGTACAACAGGACAGGGCACTTCACCCCTCCACTTT.